The 21 T cell receptor beta chains reported below all come from one sample, sequenced in a study of T cells expressing NK-cell markers. TCRdb reworked the 5' RACE reads into one entry per CDR3 protein, no DNA. This sample's clone table lists some 190,000 distinct CDR3 sequences. Sample: blood T cells: a sorted CD56 or NKG2C T cell subset, CD4+ or CD8+ T cells, or bulk PBMC T cells (not recorded which). These receptors came from a man aged 18-69 years in good health.

The chain joins TRBV14 to TRBJ1-2; checking the TCRdb D call of TRBD1 is not possible without DNA. Germline lookup yields CDR1 SGHDN and CDR2 FVKESK. This CDR3 contains 14 residues. This chain's CDR3 is CASSPTGLGYGYTF. The full variable domain, completed using reference TRBV14 and TRBJ1-2, is EAGVTQFPSHSVIEKGQTVTLRCDPISGHDNLYWYRRVMGKEIKFLLHFVKESKQDESGMPNNRFLAERTGGTYSTLKVQPAELEDSGVYFCASSPTGLGYGYTFGSGTRLTVV.

V is TRBV9 and J is TRBJ2-7; TCRdb gives TRBD1 as the D gene, but with no DNA this cannot be confirmed. Germline V gives CDR1 SGDLS, CDR2 YYNGEE. The CDR3 consists of 14 residues. CDR3 sequence: CASSPLKGFNEQYF.

This chain connects TRBV29-1 to TRBJ1-5. Germline CDR1 SQVTM, CDR2 ANQGSEA. The CDR3 totals 12 residues. The CDR3 sequence is CSVEDEGQPQHF.

The chain employs TRBV20-1 and TRBJ2-7; TCRdb gives TRBD1 as the D gene, but with no DNA this cannot be confirmed. The CDR3 consists of 16 residues. Looked up from germline, CDR1 is DFQATT and CDR2 is SNEGSKA (reference sequence). This CDR3 is CSASKPGPTRSYEQYF.

The chain employs TRBV15 and TRBJ2-3; TCRdb names TRBD1, which stays unverified in the absence of DNA. CDR1 LNHNV and CDR2 YYDKDF come from the germline V gene (reference sequence). The CDR3 length is 13 residues. This CDR3 is CATSRGAAGPQYF. The whole variable domain, filled in from reference TRBV15 and TRBJ2-3, reads DAMVIQNPRYQVTQFGKPVTLSCSQTLNHNVMYWYQQKSSQAPKLLFHYYDKDFNNEADTPDNFQSRRPNTSFCFLDIRSPGLGDTAMYLCATSRGAAGPQYFGPGTRLTVL.

The chain employs TRBV27 and TRBJ2-7. Germline V lookup: CDR1 MNHEY, CDR2 SMNVEV (reference sequence). This CDR3 comprises 15 residues. CDR3 sequence reads: CASSTHQVDSYEQYF.

The chain joins TRBV5-1 to TRBJ2-7; TCRdb proposes TRBD1, but this gene call is untestable without DNA. Germline-derived CDR1 and CDR2 are SGHRS and YFSETQ. This CDR3 comprises 15 residues. CDR3 loop: CASSLTGTGVHEQYF.

This sequence joins TRBV29-1 and TRBJ1-2. The CDR3 totals 17 residues. CDR1 is SQVTM and CDR2 is ANQGSEA in the germline V gene. The CDR3 protein is CSVDFVLSERPGYGYTF. The entire variable domain, with the rest obtained from reference TRBV29-1 and TRBJ1-2, is as follows: SAVISQKPSRDICQRGTSLTIQCQVDSQVTMMFWYRQQPGQSLTLIATANQGSEATYESGFVIDKFPISRPNLTFSTLTVSNMSPEDSSIYLCSVDFVLSERPGYGYTFGSGTRLTVV.

V and J are TRBV7-9 and TRBJ2-3; TCRdb calls TRBD1, which cannot be checked without DNA. The CDR3 consists of 17 residues. The V gene's germline CDR1 is SEHNR and CDR2 FQNEAQ (reference sequence). The CDR3 loop reads CASSSPTRGQGGDTQYF.

The V call is TRBV27, the J call TRBJ2-1. There are 15 residues in the CDR3. Germline CDR1 reads MNHEY; CDR2 reads SMNVEV (reference sequence). The CDR3 region is CASSLQLNTYNEQFF.

The chain couples TRBV12-3 or TRBV12-4 to TRBJ1-3. This CDR3 is built from 12 residues. The CDR3 loop is CANGGSGNTIYF.

The chain has TRBV2 and TRBJ1-2. The length of the CDR3 is 14 residues. Per germline, CDR1 SNHLY and CDR2 FYNNEI. The CDR3 sequence is CASSESGANYGYTF.

The V call is TRBV11-2, the J call TRBJ2-1; the D gene TCRdb calls, TRBD2, cannot be checked with no DNA. The CDR3 covers 16 residues. Germline-derived CDR1 and CDR2 are SGHAT and FQNNGV. The CDR3 here is CASSPEGRLVYNEQFF. The whole variable domain, filled in from reference TRBV11-2 and TRBJ2-1, reads EAGVAQSPRYKIIEKRQSVAFWCNPISGHATLYWYQQILGQGPKLLIQFQNNGVVDDSQLPKDRFSAERLKGVDSTLKIQPAKLEDSAVYLCASSPEGRLVYNEQFFGPGTRLTVL.

The J gene is TRBJ1-2, the V gene TRBV14; TCRdb selects TRBD1, and the lack of DNA leaves this call unchecked. The CDR3 is 16 residues long. In germline, CDR1 is SGHDN, CDR2 FVKESK. The CDR3: CASSQLPRVRFPRYTF.

The chain has TRBV20-1 and TRBJ2-5; TCRdb returns TRBD1, unconfirmable since there is no DNA. The CDR3 loop spans 13 amino acids. CDR1 and CDR2 from the germline V gene are DFQATT and SNEGSKA (reference sequence). This CDR3 reads CSARDPGKETQYF.

The rearrangement joins TRBV7-8 to TRBJ1-1. This CDR3 region has 12 residues. Germline V gene data show CDR1 as SGHVS and CDR2 as FQNEAQ. CDR3 in amino acids: CASRSLNTEAFF.

The chain carries TRBV28 and TRBJ2-3; TCRdb names TRBD2, which stays unverified in the absence of DNA. The CDR3 has 15 amino acids. Germline V gives CDR1 MDHEN, CDR2 SYDVKM. The CDR3 region is CASTTRITWPDTQYF.

The chain joins TRBV6-5 to TRBJ2-1; the D call of TRBD2 rests on TCRdb alone, since no DNA is present to check it. This CDR3 spans 16 amino acids. The V gene's germline CDR1 is MNHEY and CDR2 SVGAGI. CDR3 loop: CASSYTRTSGRDEQFF.

This chain uses TRBV19 with TRBJ2-1; TCRdb returns TRBD2, unconfirmable since there is no DNA. Germline V lookup: CDR1 LNHDA, CDR2 SQIVND (reference sequence). The CDR3 length is 15 residues. CDR3 amino acids: CASSIGPSGYNEQFF.

The V gene is TRBV7-8, the J gene TRBJ2-5. Germline V gives CDR1 SGHVS, CDR2 FQNEAQ. This CDR3 spans 14 amino acids. CDR3 loop: CASSPRPIGETQYF.

The rearrangement uses TRBV13 and TRBJ2-7; TCRdb names TRBD2, which stays unverified in the absence of DNA. This CDR3 region has 14 residues. The V gene's germline CDR1 is PRHDT and CDR2 FYEKMQ (reference sequence). The CDR3 loop is CASSFSGGTYEQYF. Together with reference TRBV13 and TRBJ2-7, the CDR3 gives the full variable domain: AAGVIQSPRHLIKEKRETATLKCYPIPRHDTVYWYQQGPGQDPQFLISFYEKMQSDKGSIPDRFSAQQFSDYHSELNMSSLELGDSALYFCASSFSGGTYEQYFGPGTRLTVT.